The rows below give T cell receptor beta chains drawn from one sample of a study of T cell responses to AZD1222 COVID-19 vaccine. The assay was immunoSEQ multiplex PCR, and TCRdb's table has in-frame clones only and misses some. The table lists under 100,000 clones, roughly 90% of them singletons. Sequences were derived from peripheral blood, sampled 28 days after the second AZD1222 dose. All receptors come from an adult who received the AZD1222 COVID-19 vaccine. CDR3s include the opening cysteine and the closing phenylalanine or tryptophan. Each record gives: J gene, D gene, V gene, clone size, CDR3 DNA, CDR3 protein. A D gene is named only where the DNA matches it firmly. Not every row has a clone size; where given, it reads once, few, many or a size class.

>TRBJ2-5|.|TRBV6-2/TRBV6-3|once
TGTGCCAGCAGTTACAGCAGGGTGGAGACCCAGTACTTC
CASSYSRVETQYF
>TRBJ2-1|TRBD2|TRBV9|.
TGTGCCAGCAGCGTACTAGCGGGGAGTAACTCCTACAATGAGCAGTTCTTC
CASSVLAGSNSYNEQFF
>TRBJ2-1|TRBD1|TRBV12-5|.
TGTGCTAGTGTTGGGACAGGAATTCACAATGAGCAGTTCTTC
CASVGTGIHNEQFF
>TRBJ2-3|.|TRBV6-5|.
TGTGCCAGCAGGACCCCTGCGTCAGATACGCAGTATTTT
CASRTPASDTQYF
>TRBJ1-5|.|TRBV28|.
TGTGCCAGCAGTTCGGGTAGACGGGGGAGCAATCAGCCCCAGCATTTT
CASSSGRRGSNQPQHF
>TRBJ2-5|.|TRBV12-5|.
TGTGCTAGTGGTTTGGACAGGGATGGAGAGACCCAGTACTTC
CASGLDRDGETQYF
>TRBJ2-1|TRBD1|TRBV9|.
TGTGCCAGCAGCGTAGAGGACAGGGGGAGCAATGAGCAGTTCTTC
CASSVEDRGSNEQFF
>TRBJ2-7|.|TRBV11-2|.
TGTGCCAGCAGCTTAGTGGGGGCAGGCTACGAGCAGTACTTC
CASSLVGAGYEQYF
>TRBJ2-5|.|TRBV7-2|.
TGTGCCAGCAGCTTACGGGGGCAAGAGACCCAGTACTTC
CASSLRGQETQYF
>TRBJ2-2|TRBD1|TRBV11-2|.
TGTGCCAGCAGCGTAAGAACAGGGGGCGCCCCCACCGGGGAGCTGTTTTTT
CASSVRTGGAPTGELFF
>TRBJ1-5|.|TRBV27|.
TGTGCCAGCAGTTTAAGGGACAACAATCAGCCCCAGCATTTT
CASSLRDNNQPQHF
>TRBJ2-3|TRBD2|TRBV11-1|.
TGTGCCAGCAGCTTGGTGGGAGCGGGGGGCACAGATACGCAGTATTTT
CASSLVGAGGTDTQYF
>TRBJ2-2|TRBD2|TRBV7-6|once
TGTGCCAGCAGCGGGCCGGGACTAGCGGGGCGGACCGGGGAGCTGTTTTTT
CASSGPGLAGRTGELFF
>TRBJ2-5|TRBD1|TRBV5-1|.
TGCGCCAGCAGCTGGACGACAGGGGCCAAACAAGAGACCCAGTACTTC
CASSWTTGAKQETQYF
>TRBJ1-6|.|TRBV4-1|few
TGCGCCAGCAGCCAAGATCCGGACAGTCACTTGCCTAATTCACCCCTCCACTTT
CASSQDPDSHLPNSPLHF
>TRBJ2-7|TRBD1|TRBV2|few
TGTGCCAGCAGCGCTGTCGGGCAGGGGGTAACTAGCGAGCAGTACTTC
CASSAVGQGVTSEQYF
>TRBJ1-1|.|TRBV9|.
TGTGCCAGCAGCAGGGGGAGGGAAGGTGAAGCTTTCTTT
CASSRGREGEAFF
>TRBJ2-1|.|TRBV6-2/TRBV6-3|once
TGTGCCAGCAGTGCCGGGACTGGGCCCTACAATGAGCAGTTCTTC
CASSAGTGPYNEQFF
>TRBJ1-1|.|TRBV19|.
TGTGCCAGTAGTATGGGGGACACTGAAGCTTTCTTT
CASSMGDTEAFF
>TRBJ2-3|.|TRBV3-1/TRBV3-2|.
TGTGCCAGCAGCCAAGGTGGCAGGTTAGATACGCAGTATTTT
CASSQGGRLDTQYF
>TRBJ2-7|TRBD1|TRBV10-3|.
TGTGCCATCAGTGCCAGGGGGAGAATCTACGAGCAGTACTTC
CAISARGRIYEQYF
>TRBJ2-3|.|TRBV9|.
TGTGCCAGCAGCGTAGTACTCTCAGATACGCAGTATTTT
CASSVVLSDTQYF
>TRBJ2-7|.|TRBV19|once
TGTGCCAGTAGTATAGGTCTCTGGAATCAAAACTACGAGCAGTACTTC
CASSIGLWNQNYEQYF
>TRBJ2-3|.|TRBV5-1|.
TGCGCCAGCAGGACCCGGCCCCGCACAGATACGCAGTATTTT
CASRTRPRTDTQYF
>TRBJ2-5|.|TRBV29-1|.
TGCAGCGTTGAAGATCTTCGGGCGCAGGGCCAAGAGACCCAGTACTTC
CSVEDLRAQGQETQYF
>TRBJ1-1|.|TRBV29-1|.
TGCAGCGTTGCCCTTACTCCCCGGACTGAAGCTTTCTTT
CSVALTPRTEAFF
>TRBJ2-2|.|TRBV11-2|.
TGTGCCAGCAGCTTAGTAGGCAGAGCGACCGGGGAGCTGTTTTTT
CASSLVGRATGELFF
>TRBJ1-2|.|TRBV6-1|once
TGTGCCAGCAGTGAGCGTAGGGGGGACTATGGCTACACCTTC
CASSERRGDYGYTF
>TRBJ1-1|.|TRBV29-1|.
TGCAGCGTTACCCGACAGGTTATGAACACTGAAGCTTTCTTT
CSVTRQVMNTEAFF
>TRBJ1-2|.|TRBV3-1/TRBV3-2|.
TGTGCCAGCAGCCGCGTTTCAGATGGCTACACCTTC
CASSRVSDGYTF
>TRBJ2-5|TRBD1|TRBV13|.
TGTGCCAGCAGCTTCGGACAGGGCCAAGAGACCCAGTACTTC
CASSFGQGQETQYF
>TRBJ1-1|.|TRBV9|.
TGTGCCAGCAGCGTTGAAGGGGGCACTGAAGCTTTCTTT
CASSVEGGTEAFF
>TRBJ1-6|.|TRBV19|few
TGTGCCAGTAGTATCGAGGGGAGTAATTCACCCCTCCACTTT
CASSIEGSNSPLHF
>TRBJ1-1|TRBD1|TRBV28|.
TGTGCCAGCAGTGTCCCGACAGGGGTTGTTGAAGCTTTCTTT
CASSVPTGVVEAFF
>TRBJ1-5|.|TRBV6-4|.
TGTGCCAGCAGTGACCGACAAAGCAATCAGCCCCAGCATTTT
CASSDRQSNQPQHF
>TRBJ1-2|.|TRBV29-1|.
TGCAGCGTGGACGGGAGGGGCAGTGAAGTTAACTATGGCTACACCTTC
CSVDGRGSEVNYGYTF
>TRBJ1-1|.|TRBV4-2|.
TGTGCCAGCAGCCAAGACAGGGATATTGGGTTAGGTGAAGCTTTCTTT
CASSQDRDIGLGEAFF
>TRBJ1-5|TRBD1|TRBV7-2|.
TGTGCCAGCAGCTTAGACATAACAGGGGGCGGTCAGCCCCAGCATTTT
CASSLDITGGGQPQHF
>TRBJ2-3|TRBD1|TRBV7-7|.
TGTGCTAGCAGCGAGACAGGGGAAGGCACAGATACGCAGTATTTT
CASSETGEGTDTQYF
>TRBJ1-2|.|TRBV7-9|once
TGTGCAGAATGGGGGCAAGGTCGGCGGGGGGACTATGGCTACACCTTC
CAEWGQGRRGDYGYTF
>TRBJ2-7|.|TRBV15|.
TGTGCCACCAGCAGAGATTCAACCTTGAGCTCCTACGAGCAGTACTTC
CATSRDSTLSSYEQYF
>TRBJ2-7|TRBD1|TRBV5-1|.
TGCGCCAGCAAGGGGACAGTGGCCTACGAGCAGTACTTC
CASKGTVAYEQYF
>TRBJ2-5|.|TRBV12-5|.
TGTGCTAGTGGTTTGGTACAACGGCTACAAGAGACCCAGTACTTC
CASGLVQRLQETQYF
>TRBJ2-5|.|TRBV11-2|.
TGTGCCAGCAGCTTAGATAGCCTGGAGACCCAGTACTTC
CASSLDSLETQYF
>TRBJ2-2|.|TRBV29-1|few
TGCAGCTTTCCCCTAGAAAACACCGGGGAGCTGTTTTTT
CSFPLENTGELFF
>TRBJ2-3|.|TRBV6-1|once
TGTGCCAGCAGTTTATGGACAGACACAGATACGCAGTATTTT
CASSLWTDTDTQYF
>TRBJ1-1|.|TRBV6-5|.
TGTGCCAGCAACCGCCGGAACGAAGCTTTCTTT
CASNRRNEAFF
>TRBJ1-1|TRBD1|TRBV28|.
TGTGCCAGCAGTCAGACAGGGATTTGGTCCGTGAGGACTGAAGCTTTCTTT
CASSQTGIWSVRTEAFF
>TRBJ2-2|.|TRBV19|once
TGTGCCAGTAGAACCACTCCGGTCTCGCCTGGGGAGCTGTTTTTT
CASRTTPVSPGELFF
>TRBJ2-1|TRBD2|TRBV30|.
TGTGCCTGGAGGCTAGCGGGGGGGCCTTACAATGAGCAGTTCTTC
CAWRLAGGPYNEQFF
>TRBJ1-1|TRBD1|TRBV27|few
TGTGCCAGCAGTCCAACAGGGGGGGAAGCTTTCTTT
CASSPTGGEAFF
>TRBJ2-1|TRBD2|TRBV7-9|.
TGTGCCAGCAGCTTAGGCGGGAGAGACTACAATGAGCAGTTCTTC
CASSLGGRDYNEQFF
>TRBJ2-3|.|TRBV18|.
TGTGCCAGCTCCCCCGGGACTTACACGGATACGCAGTATTTT
CASSPGTYTDTQYF
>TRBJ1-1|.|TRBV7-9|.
TGTGCCAGCAGCTTAGCTTTGCAGGTGGGAGCTTTCTTT
CASSLALQVGAFF
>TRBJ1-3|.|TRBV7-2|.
TGTGCCAGCAGCCCCGCGACGCCGGCCTCTGGAAACACCATATATTTT
CASSPATPASGNTIYF
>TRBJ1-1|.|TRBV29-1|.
TGCAGCGTCGAGCTGAACACTGAAGCTTTCTTT
CSVELNTEAFF
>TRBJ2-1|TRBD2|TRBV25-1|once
TGTGCCAGCAGTGAAGCTAGCGGGGGTTTGAATGAGCAGTTCTTC
CASSEASGGLNEQFF
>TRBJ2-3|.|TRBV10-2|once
TGCGCCAGCAGTCTGTTAGCTTATCGCACAGATACGCAGTATTTT
CASSLLAYRTDTQYF
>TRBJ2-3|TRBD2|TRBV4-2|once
TGTGCCAGCAGCGGAAGTAGCGGGGGGGCCGCAGATACGCAGTATTTT
CASSGSSGGAADTQYF